This T cell receptor beta chain was profiled in a study of a mutant IDH1 vaccine in newly diagnosed glioma. About the study: Scheduled for weeks 1, 3, 5, 7, 11, 15, 19 and 23, eight vaccinations were given to patients. Mean patient age was about 40 years; approximately 60% were male and around 38% female. Those enrolled had earlier been treated with radiotherapy, temozolomide, or both, mostly both.

Study conclusions and caveats: Most patients, approximately 92%, showed vaccine-induced immune responses.

The V end was cut by 4 bases, the J end by 1 base, with 15 bases between. This CDR3 has 16 residues. Germline values: CDR1 SGHDT, CDR2 YYEEEE. The time point is: week 23, last vaccination. The investigators gave 300 ug of mutant IDH1 20-mer peptide in each vaccine dose, together with topical imiquimod. As for this clone: Its antigen is unidentified.

Assay: immunoSEQ multiplex PCR; the TCRdb copy retains only in-frame clones and omits some. Of tens of thousands of clones detected, roughly 80% appear once; the ten largest clones hold 5% to 8%. The material sequenced was PBMCs, taken from a glioma patient whose treatment included an IDH1 peptide vaccine. The sequence came from a man aged 40-49 years with glioma. V gene TRBV5-6 combines with J gene TRBJ1-5, with TRBD1 as a possible D gene (5 bases). CDR3 loop: CASSNRRGESNQPQHF. CDR3 nucleotide sequence: TGTGCCAGCAGCAACCGCCGGGGGGAGAGCAATCAGCCCCAGCATTTT.